This TCR beta chain stems from a study of blood T cell repertoires in COVID-19. Profiling relied on immunoSEQ multiplex PCR, and the TCRdb table lists in-frame clones only, not all of them. This sample yields 19,000 or so clones, of which over 65% are seen a single time; 5.5% to 6.5% belongs to the top ten. This clonotype originated in a human donor in a cohort sampled during active COVID-19. The specimen sequenced was peripheral blood.

The chain's CDR3 is CASSSPYEQYF. The CDR3 nucleotides are TGCGCCAGCAGCTCTCCCTACGAGCAGTACTTC. This chain connects TRBV5-1 to TRBJ2-7; D uncertain. The CDR3 loop spans 11 amino acids. The V end lost 3 bases, the J end lost 2 bases, and 3 bases lay between the germline ends. Germline V gene sequence: CDR1 SGHRS, CDR2 YFSETQ.